This TCR beta chain was profiled in a study of T cells after yellow fever vaccination. Study-level information: Those fractions that held only low numbers of cells were prepared using the SMART-Seq v4 Ultra Low Input RNA kit.

Overall study results and limits: Weaker overall, the secondary response nonetheless peaked faster (day 5 versus 15).

TCRdb analysed the 5' RACE reads with MiXCR anew, one entry per CDR3 protein. In the table there are nearly 550,000 distinct CDR3 sequences, roughly a fifth of which are singletons. Concerning this clonotype: Its antigen is unknown.

Between the trimmed V and J ends, which lost 3 bases and 1 base, there was a span of 7 bases. The germline CDR1 and CDR2 sequences are ENHRY and SYGVKD. The length of the CDR3 is 13 residues. The V gene is TRBV10-3, the J gene TRBJ2-7, with unresolved D. The source material was PBMCs, sampled 15 days after the yellow fever booster vaccination. This receptor was obtained from a man aged 30 to 45 who received the YFV17D yellow fever vaccine. The CDR3 region is CAISDRTSYEQYF. As DNA, the CDR3 is TGTGCCATCAGTGACAGAACTTCCTACGAGCAGTACTTC.